This TCR beta chain originates from a study of beta chain features in type 1 diabetes. To note about this clone: Its cognate antigen is unknown.

General observations from the study: Here, the possible influence of HLA type (on TCRB rearrangement) remained unresolved.

V was shortened by 4 bases and J by 5 bases, with 15 bases between the two germline ends. This CDR3 contains 14 residues. Germline assignment: CDR1 SGHRS and CDR2 YFSETQ. The isolated RNA, all of it, was reverse transcribed, so expressed TCRB transcripts were what got sequenced. Sequencing used immunoSEQ multiplex PCR; TCRdb keeps in-frame clones, though not all of them. The sample shows some 220,000 clones, under 13% of them seen only once. This clonotype originated in a man aged 18 to 29 in good health. Sequenced input: central memory CD4+ T cells from blood. The chain couples TRBV5-1 to TRBJ2-5, with a tentative D call TRBD2 (5 bases). As DNA, the CDR3 is TGCGCCAGCAGCCTGGTGGGAACGGGGGAGACCCAGTACTTC. Encoded protein: CASSLVGTGETQYF.